This T cell receptor beta chain derives from a study of Graves' ophthalmopathy and Graves' hyperthyroidism. The table lists this clonotype with many counts. J gave up 4 bases and V 4 bases, and 6 bases lay outside the gene matches. The CDR3 has 16 amino acids. CDR1 MNHEY and CDR2 SVGEGT come from the germline V gene. Thyroid ultrasound, orbital computed tomography, TRAb, serum thyroxine and clinical symptoms formed the basis of diagnosis. Amplification from RNA transcripts yielded the TCR beta CDR3 regions. RT-PCR with HTBI primers came first, then second-round multiplex PCR. TCRdb itself ran the multiplex PCR reads through MiXCR, one entry per CDR3 protein. The table has 200,000 to 250,000 distinct CDR3 sequences, roughly 21% seen once.

The source of this sequence is a woman aged 50 to 60 with Graves' ophthalmopathy. The sequenced sample was peripheral blood. The rearrangement links TRBV6-2 or TRBV6-3 to TRBJ2-2; 10 nucleotides agree with TRBD2. The CDR3 bases are TGTGCCAGCAGTTTAGGACTAGCGGATATCACCGGGGAGCTGTTTTTT. Protein sequence: CASSLGLADITGELFF.